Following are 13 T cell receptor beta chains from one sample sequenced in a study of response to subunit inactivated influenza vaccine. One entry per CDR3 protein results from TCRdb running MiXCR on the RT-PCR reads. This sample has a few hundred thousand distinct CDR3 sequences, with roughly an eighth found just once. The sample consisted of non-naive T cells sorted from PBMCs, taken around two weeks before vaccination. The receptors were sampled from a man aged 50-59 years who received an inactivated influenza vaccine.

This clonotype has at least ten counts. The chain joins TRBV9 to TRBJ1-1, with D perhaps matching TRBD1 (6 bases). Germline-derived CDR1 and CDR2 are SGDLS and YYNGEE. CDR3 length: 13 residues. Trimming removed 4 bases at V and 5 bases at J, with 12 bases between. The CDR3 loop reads CASSPGGRTEAFF. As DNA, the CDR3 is TGTGCCAGCAGCCCCGGGGGGCGAACTGAAGCTTTCTTT.

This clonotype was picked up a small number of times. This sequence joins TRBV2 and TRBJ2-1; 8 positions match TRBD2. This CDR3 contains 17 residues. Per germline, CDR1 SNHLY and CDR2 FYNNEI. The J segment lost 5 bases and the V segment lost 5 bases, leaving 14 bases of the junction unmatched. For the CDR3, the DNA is TGTGCCAGCAGTCCCCGAGGAGCTAGCGGGTCCCACAATGAGCAGTTCTTC. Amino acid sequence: CASSPRGASGSHNEQFF. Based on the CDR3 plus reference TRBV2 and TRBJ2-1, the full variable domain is EPEVTQTPSHQVTQMGQEVILRCVPISNHLYFYWYRQILGQKVEFLVSFYNNEISEKSEIFDDQFSVERPDGSNFTLKIRSTKLEDSAMYFCASSPRGASGSHNEQFFGPGTRLTVL.

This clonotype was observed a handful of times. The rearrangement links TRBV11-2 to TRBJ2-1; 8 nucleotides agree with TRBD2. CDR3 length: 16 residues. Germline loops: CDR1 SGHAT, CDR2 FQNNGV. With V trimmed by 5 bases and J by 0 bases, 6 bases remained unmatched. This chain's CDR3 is CASSPGSGNSYNEQFF. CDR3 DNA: TGTGCCAGCAGCCCCGGTAGCGGGAACTCCTACAATGAGCAGTTCTTC. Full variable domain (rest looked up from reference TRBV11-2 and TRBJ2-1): EAGVAQSPRYKIIEKRQSVAFWCNPISGHATLYWYQQILGQGPKLLIQFQNNGVVDDSQLPKDRFSAERLKGVDSTLKIQPAKLEDSAVYLCASSPGSGNSYNEQFFGPGTRLTVL.

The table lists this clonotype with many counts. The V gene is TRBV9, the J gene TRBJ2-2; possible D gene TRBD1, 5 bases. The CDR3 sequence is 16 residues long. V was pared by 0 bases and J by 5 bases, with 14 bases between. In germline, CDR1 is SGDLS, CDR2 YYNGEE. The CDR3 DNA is TGTGCCAGCAGCGTAGGAAGGGGAAAGATGACCGGGGAGCTGTTTTTT. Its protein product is CASSVGRGKMTGELFF.

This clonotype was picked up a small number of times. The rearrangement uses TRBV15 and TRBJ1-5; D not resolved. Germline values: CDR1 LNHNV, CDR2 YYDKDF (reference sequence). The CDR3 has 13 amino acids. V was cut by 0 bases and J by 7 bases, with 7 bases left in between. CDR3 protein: CATSRDPKQPQHF. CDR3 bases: TGTGCCACCAGCAGAGATCCAAAGCAGCCCCAGCATTTT.

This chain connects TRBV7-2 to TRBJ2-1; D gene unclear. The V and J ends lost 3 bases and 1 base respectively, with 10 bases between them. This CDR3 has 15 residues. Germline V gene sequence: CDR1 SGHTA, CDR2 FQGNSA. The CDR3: CASSLEIGSYNEQFF. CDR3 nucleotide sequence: TGTGCCAGCAGCTTGGAGATAGGTTCCTACAATGAGCAGTTCTTC.

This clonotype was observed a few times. Written as DNA, the CDR3 is TGTGCCAGCAGCGTAGCTACAGGGATGGAGACCCAGTACTTC. Amino acids: CASSVATGMETQYF. The V and J genes are TRBV9 and TRBJ2-5, with D possibly TRBD1 on 6 matching bases. The CDR3 contains 14 residues. Between the trimmed V and J ends, which lost 0 bases and 5 bases, there was a span of 11 bases. Germline V gene sequence: CDR1 SGDLS, CDR2 YYNGEE.

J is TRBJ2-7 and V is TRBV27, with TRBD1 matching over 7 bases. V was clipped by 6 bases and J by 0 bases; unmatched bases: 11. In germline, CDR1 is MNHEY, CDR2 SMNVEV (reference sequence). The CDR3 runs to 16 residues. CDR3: CASRSVSRGFSYEQYF. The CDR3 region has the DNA TGTGCCAGCAGGTCGGTGAGCAGGGGGTTCTCCTACGAGCAGTACTTC.

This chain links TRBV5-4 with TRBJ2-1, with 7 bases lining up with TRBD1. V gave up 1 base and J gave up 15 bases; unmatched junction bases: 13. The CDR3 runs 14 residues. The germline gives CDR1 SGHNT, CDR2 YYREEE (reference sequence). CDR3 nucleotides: TGTGCCAGCAGCTTGAACTCCCAGGGGGACCAGTGGTTCTTC. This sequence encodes CASSLNSQGDQWFF.

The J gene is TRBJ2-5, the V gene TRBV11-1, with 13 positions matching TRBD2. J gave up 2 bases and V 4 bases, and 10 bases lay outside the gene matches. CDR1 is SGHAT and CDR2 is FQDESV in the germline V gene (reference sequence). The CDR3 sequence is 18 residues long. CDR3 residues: CASSSLAGGPVGQETQYF. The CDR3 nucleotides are TGTGCCAGCAGCTCACTAGCGGGGGGGCCGGTGGGACAAGAGACCCAGTACTTC. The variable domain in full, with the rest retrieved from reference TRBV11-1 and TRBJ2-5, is EAEVAQSPRYKITEKSQAVAFWCDPISGHATLYWYRQILGQGPELLVQFQDESVVDDSQLPKDRFSAERLKGVDSTLKIQPAELGDSAMYLCASSSLAGGPVGQETQYFGPGTRLLVL.

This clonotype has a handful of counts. The CDR3 nucleotides read TGTGCCAGCAGACGTCTAGGACTGAGCTCCTACAATGAGCAGTTCTTC. The encoded protein is CASRRLGLSSYNEQFF. The chain joins TRBV27 to TRBJ2-1; perhaps TRBD2 as D (5 bases). CDR3 length equals 16 residues. CDR1 and CDR2 (germline): MNHEY, SMNVEV (reference sequence). Deletions cut 6 bases from V and 0 bases from J, with 15 bases between.

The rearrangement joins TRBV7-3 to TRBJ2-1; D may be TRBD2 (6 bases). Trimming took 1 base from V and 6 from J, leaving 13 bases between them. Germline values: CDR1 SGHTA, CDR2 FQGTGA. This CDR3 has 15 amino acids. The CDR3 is CASSLILGEVNEQFF. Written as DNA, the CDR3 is TGTGCCAGCAGCTTAATTTTGGGGGAGGTCAATGAGCAGTTCTTC.

As DNA, the CDR3 is TGCAGCTTTTGGGAGGGTTTGAACACTGAAGCTTTCTTT. Translation gives CSFWEGLNTEAFF. The chain has TRBV29-1 and TRBJ1-1; no firm D call. V lost 8 bases and J 0 bases, leaving 13 bases between the germline ends. Germline V gives CDR1 SQVTM, CDR2 ANQGSEA. The CDR3 has 13 amino acids.